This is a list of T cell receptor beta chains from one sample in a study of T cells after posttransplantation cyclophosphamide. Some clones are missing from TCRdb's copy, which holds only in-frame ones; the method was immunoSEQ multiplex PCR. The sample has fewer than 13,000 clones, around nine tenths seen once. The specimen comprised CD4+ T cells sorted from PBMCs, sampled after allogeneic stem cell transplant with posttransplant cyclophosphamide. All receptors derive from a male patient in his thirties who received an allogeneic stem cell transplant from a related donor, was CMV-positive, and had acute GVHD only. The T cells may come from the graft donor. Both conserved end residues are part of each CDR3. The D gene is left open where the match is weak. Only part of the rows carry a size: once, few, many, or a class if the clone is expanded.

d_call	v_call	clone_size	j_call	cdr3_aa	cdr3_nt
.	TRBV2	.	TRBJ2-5	CASSKGEGETQYF	TGTGCCAGCAGTAAGGGGGAAGGGGAGACCCAGTACTTC
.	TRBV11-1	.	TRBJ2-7	CASSRATDASYEQYF	TGTGCCAGCAGCCGAGCCACAGATGCATCCTACGAGCAGTACTTC
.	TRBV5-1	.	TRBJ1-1	CASSLYRNTEAFF	TGCGCCAGCAGCTTGTATAGGAACACTGAAGCTTTCTTT
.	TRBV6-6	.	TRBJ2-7	CASSYLGGGTYEQYF	TGTGCCAGCAGTTACCTTGGAGGTGGCACCTACGAGCAGTACTTC
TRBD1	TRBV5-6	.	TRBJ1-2	CASSLPEGGGYTF	TGTGCCAGCAGCCTACCCGAAGGGGGCGGCTACACCTTC
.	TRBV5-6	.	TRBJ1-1	CASSLMEITNTEAFF	TGTGCCAGCAGCTTAATGGAGATTACGAACACTGAAGCTTTCTTT
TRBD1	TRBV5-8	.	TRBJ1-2	CASSSYVGTGGIVGYTF	TGTGCCAGCAGCTCCTACGTCGGCACAGGGGGAATAGTGGGCTACACCTTC
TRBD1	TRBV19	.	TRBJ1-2	CASASRGNYGYTF	TGTGCCAGTGCATCCAGGGGGAACTATGGCTACACCTTC
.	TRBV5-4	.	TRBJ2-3	CASSSPGGLTDTQYF	TGTGCCAGCAGCTCCCCCGGTGGGCTCACAGATACGCAGTATTTT
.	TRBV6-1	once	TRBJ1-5	CAGGRHYQPQHF	TGTGCCGGAGGACGGCACTATCAGCCCCAGCATTTT
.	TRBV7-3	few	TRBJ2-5	CASSLGAGQQGPQYF	TGTGCCAGCAGCTTAGGGGCAGGGCAGCAGGGGCCCCAGTACTTC
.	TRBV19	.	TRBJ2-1	CASSIGQQHLVF	TGTGCCAGTAGTATTGGGCAACAACACTTGGTCTTC
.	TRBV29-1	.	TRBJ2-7	CSVLDSSYEQYF	TGCAGCGTTTTGGACTCTTCCTACGAGCAGTACTTC
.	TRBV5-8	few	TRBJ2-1	CASSNRQLSYNEQFF	TGTGCCAGCAGCAATCGACAGCTCTCCTACAATGAGCAGTTCTTC
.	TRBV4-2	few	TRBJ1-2	CASSQTSNFNYGYTF	TGTGCCAGCAGCCAGACAAGTAACTTCAACTATGGCTACACCTTC
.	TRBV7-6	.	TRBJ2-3	CASSSGLSTDTQYF	TGTGCCAGCAGCTCCGGACTGAGCACAGATACGCAGTATTTT
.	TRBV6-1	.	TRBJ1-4	CASSYRGATNEKLFF	TGTGCCAGCAGCTATAGGGGTGCAACTAATGAAAAACTGTTTTTT
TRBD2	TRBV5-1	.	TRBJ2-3	CASSYGLAGNPDTQYF	TGCGCCAGCAGCTATGGACTAGCGGGGAACCCAGATACGCAGTATTTT
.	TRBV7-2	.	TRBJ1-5	CASSLAGGTNNQPQHF	TGTGCCAGCAGCTTAGCGGGGGGGACCAACAATCAGCCCCAGCATTTT
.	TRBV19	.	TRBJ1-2	CASSIRNRDVNYGYTF	TGTGCCAGTAGTATACGAAACAGGGATGTGAACTATGGCTACACCTTC
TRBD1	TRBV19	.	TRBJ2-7	CASSPGQGLGFVQYF	TGTGCCAGTAGTCCAGGACAGGGCCTGGGATTTGTGCAGTACTTC
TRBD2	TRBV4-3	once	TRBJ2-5	CASSRGLAGSETQYF	TGCGCCAGCAGTCGAGGACTAGCGGGGTCGGAGACCCAGTACTTC
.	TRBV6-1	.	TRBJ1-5	CASSGTDNQPQHF	TGTGCCAGCAGTGGGACAGACAATCAGCCCCAGCATTTT
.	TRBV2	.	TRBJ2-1	CASSDQRRGNEQFF	TGTGCCAGCAGTGACCAGCGGCGGGGAAATGAGCAGTTCTTC
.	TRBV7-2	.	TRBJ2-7	CASSRDPPPEQYF	TGTGCCAGCAGCAGAGATCCTCCGCCCGAGCAGTACTTC
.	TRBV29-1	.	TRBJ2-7	CSVRQSSHEQYF	TGCAGCGTAAGACAGTCTTCCCACGAGCAGTACTTC
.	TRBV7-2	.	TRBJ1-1	CASSLGGRMDTEAFF	TGTGCCAGCAGCTTAGGGGGGCGCATGGACACTGAAGCTTTCTTT
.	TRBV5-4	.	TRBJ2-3	CASSLDKGTDTQYF	TGTGCCAGCAGCTTAGACAAAGGCACAGATACGCAGTATTTT
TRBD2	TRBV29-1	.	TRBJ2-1	CSVATSGGFSQQFF	TGCAGCGTTGCGACTAGCGGGGGGTTTTCGCAGCAGTTCTTC
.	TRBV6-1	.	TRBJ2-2	CASNILNTGELFF	TGTGCCAGCAACATCCTGAACACCGGGGAGCTGTTTTTT
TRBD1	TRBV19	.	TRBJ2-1	CASMDRGKYEQFF	TGTGCCAGTATGGACAGGGGGAAGTATGAGCAGTTCTTC
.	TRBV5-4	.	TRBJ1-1	CASTLGRLNTEAFF	TGTGCCAGCACCCTGGGCAGGTTGAACACTGAAGCTTTCTTT
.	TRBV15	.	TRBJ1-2	CATSTGAGEWGYTF	TGTGCCACCAGCACCGGCGCAGGGGAATGGGGCTACACCTTC
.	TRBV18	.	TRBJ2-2	CASSPWVTGVGAGELFF	TGTGCCAGCTCACCCTGGGTCACGGGGGTCGGTGCCGGGGAGCTGTTTTTT
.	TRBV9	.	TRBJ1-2	CASSVGPGFLATF	TGTGCCAGCAGCGTAGGTCCCGGTTTTCTCGCCACCTTC
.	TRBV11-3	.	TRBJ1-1	CASSLGGIGGEAFF	TGTGCCAGCAGCTTAGGCGGCATTGGCGGCGAAGCTTTCTTT
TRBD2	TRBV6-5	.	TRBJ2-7	CASSTSGGAKKEQYF	TGTGCCAGCAGCACCAGCGGGGGGGCCAAGAAAGAGCAGTACTTC
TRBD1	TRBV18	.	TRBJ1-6	CASSHGQGQNSPLHF	TGTGCCAGCTCACACGGACAGGGGCAAAATTCACCCCTCCACTTT
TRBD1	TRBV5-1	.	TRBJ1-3	CASSQTQGAAGNTIYF	TGCGCCAGCAGCCAAACTCAGGGGGCGGCTGGAAACACCATATATTTT
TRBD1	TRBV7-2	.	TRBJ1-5	CASRGQGAQPQHF	TGTGCCAGCAGGGGACAGGGGGCGCAGCCCCAGCATTTT
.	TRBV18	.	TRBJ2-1	CASSTSGLEQFF	TGTGCCAGCTCAACTTCAGGGTTGGAGCAGTTCTTC
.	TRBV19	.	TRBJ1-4	CASSIRAGSTNEKLFF	TGTGCCAGTAGTATACGGGCAGGGTCAACTAATGAAAAACTGTTTTTT
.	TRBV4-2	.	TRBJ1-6	CASSQGHGLNSPLHF	TGTGCCAGCAGCCAAGGTCACGGACTAAATTCACCCCTCCACTTT
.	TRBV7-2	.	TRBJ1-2	CASSLPGGMYGYTF	TGTGCCAGCAGCTTACCGGGGGGGATGTATGGCTACACCTTC
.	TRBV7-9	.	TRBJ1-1	CASSLERNTEAFF	TGTGCCAGCAGCTTAGAGAGGAACACTGAAGCTTTCTTT
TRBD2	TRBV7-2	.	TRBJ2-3	CASSRLTSGGTDTQYF	TGTGCCAGCAGCCGTCTGACTAGCGGGGGAACAGATACGCAGTATTTT
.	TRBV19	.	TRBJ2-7	CASSIQGYEQYF	TGTGCCAGTAGTATACAGGGGTACGAGCAGTACTTC
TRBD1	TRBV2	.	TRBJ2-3	CASRSGTGGRDTQYF	TGTGCCAGCAGGTCCGGGACAGGGGGCCGTGATACGCAGTATTTT
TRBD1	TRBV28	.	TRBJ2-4	CASSSYIRTGGNIQYF	TGTGCCAGCAGTTCTTATATTAGGACAGGGGGAAACATTCAGTACTTC
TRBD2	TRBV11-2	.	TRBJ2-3	CASTEGASGSYTQYF	TGTGCCAGCACGGAAGGGGCTAGCGGTAGTTATACGCAGTATTTT
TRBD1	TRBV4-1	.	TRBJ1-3	CASSQEGTGRNTIYF	TGCGCCAGCAGCCAAGAAGGGACAGGGCGAAACACCATATATTTT
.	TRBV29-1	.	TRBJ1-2	CSVASGGSPGYTF	TGCAGCGTTGCTTCGGGGGGATCGCCCGGCTACACCTTC
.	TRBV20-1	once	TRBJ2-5	CSASYRDPQYF	TGCAGTGCTAGTTACCGGGATCCCCAGTACTTC
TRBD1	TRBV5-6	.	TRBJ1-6	CASSAGQFNSPLHF	TGTGCCAGCAGCGCGGGACAGTTTAACTCACCCCTCCACTTT